This TCR beta chain was retrieved from a study of PD-L1 blockade in urothelial cancer. Some clones are missing from TCRdb's copy, which holds only in-frame ones; the method was immunoSEQ multiplex PCR. The table records 85,000 to 100,000 clones, 90% to 95% of them present only once. CDR1 SGHNT and CDR2 YYREEE come from the germline V gene (reference sequence). The CDR3 sequence is 17 residues long. V lost 0 bases to trimming and J lost 2 bases; unmatched junction nucleotides: 3. This clonotype was obtained from a man aged 55 to 70 with urothelial cancer. The starting material was PBMCs, obtained around atezolizumab (anti-PD-L1) treatment. This chain connects TRBV5-4 to TRBJ1-3; TRBD1 matches at 12 bases. CDR3 DNA: TGTGCCAGCAGCTTGGAGCGGGACAGGGGGCCTGGAAACACCATATATTTT. Protein sequence: CASSLERDRGPGNTIYF.